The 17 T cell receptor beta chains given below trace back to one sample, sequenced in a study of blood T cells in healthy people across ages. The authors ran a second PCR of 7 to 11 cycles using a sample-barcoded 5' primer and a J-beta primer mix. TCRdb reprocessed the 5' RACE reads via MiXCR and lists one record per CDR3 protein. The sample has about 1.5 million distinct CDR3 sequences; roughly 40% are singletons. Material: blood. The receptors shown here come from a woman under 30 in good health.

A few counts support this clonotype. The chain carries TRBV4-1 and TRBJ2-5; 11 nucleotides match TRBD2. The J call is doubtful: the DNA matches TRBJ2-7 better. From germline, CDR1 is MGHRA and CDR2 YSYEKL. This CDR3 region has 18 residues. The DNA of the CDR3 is TGCGCCAGCAGCCAAGCTGCTAGCGGGGGGTCCCAAAGGGGCGAGCAGTACTTC. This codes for CASSQAASGGSQRGEQYF.

The CDR3: CASSQLTGLAGGNEQFF. CDR3 nucleotides: TGTGCCAGCAGCCAACTAACCGGACTAGCGGGGGGGAATGAGCAGTTCTTC. The rearrangement uses TRBV3-1 and TRBJ2-1; TRBD2 agrees at 15 bases. This CDR3 spans 17 amino acids. V gave up 2 bases and J gave up 7 bases; unmatched junction bases: 6. Germline assignment: CDR1 LGHDT and CDR2 YNNKEL (reference sequence).

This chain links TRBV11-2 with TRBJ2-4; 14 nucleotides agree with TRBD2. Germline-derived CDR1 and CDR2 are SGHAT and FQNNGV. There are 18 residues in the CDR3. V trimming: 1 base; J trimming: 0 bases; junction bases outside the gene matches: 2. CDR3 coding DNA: TGTGCCAGCAGCTTAGGACTAGCGGGGGGGCAAGCCAAAAACATTCAGTACTTC. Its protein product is CASSLGLAGGQAKNIQYF.

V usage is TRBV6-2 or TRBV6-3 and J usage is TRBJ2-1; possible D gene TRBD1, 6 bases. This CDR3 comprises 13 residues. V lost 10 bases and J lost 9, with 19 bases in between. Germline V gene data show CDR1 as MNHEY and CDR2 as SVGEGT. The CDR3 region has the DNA TGTGCCACCAAGGGTTCAATAGGGGGTGAGCAGTTCTTC. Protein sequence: CATKGSIGGEQFF.

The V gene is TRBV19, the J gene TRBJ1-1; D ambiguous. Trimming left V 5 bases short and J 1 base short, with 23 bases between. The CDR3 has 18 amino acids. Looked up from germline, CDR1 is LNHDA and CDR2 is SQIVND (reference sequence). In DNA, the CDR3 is TGTGCCAGTAGTCCCGGGGAGGGCCTCCTTTCGGCGAACACTGAAGCTTTCTTT. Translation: CASSPGEGLLSANTEAFF.

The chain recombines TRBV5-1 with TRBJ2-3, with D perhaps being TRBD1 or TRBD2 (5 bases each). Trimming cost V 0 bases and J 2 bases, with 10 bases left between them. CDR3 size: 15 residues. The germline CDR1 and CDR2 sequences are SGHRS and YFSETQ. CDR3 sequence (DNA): TGCGCCAGCAGCTTGGACGGGGCAGACACAGATACGCAGTATTTT. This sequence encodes CASSLDGADTDTQYF.

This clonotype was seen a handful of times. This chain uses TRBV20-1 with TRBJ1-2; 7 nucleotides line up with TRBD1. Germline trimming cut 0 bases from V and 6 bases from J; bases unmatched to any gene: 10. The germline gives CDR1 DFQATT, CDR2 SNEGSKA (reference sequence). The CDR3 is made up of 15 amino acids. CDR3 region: CSARDRVGGVDGYTF. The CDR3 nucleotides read TGCAGTGCTAGAGATAGGGTAGGGGGCGTCGATGGCTACACCTTC.

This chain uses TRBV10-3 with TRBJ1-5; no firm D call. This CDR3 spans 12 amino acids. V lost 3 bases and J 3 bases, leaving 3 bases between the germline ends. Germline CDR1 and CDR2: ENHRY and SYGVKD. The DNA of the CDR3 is TGTGCCATCAGTGATGCCAATCAGCCCCAGCATTTT. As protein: CAISDANQPQHF.

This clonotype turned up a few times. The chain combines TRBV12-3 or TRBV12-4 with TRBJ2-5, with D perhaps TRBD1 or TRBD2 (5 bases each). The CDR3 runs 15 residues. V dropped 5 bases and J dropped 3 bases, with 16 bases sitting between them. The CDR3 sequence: CASSEPGPGKETQYF. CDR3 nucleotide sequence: TGTGCCAGCAGTGAACCGGGGCCGGGAAAAGAGACCCAGTACTTC.

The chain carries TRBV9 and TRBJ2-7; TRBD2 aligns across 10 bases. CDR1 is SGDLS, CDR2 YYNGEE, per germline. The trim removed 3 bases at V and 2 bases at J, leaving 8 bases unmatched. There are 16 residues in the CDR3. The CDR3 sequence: CASSDGSSGGPYEQYF. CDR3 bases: TGTGCCAGCAGCGACGGATCTAGCGGGGGACCCTACGAGCAGTACTTC.

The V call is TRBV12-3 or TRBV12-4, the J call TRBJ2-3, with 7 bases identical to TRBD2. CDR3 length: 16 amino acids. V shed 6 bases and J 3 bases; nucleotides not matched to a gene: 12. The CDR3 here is CASSLIWGGGTDTQYF. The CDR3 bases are TGTGCCAGCAGCCTGATTTGGGGGGGTGGAACAGATACGCAGTATTTT.

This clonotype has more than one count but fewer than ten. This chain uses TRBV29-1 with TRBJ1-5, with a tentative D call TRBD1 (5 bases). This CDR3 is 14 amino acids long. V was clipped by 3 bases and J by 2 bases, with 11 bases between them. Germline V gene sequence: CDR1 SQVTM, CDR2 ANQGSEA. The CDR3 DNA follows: TGCAGCGTTGAGCGGGGGACCCGCAATCAGCCCCAGCATTTT. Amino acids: CSVERGTRNQPQHF.

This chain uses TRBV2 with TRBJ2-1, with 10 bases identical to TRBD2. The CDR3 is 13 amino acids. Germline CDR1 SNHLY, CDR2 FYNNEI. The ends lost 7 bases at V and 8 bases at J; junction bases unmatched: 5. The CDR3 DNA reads TGTGCCAGCATTGCTAGCGGGAGTTATGAGCAGTTCTTC. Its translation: CASIASGSYEQFF.

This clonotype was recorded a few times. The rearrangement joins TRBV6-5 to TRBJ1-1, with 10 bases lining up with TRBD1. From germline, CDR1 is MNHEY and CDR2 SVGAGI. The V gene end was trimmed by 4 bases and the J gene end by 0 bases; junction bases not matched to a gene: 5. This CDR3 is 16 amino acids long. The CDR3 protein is CASSFGQGVMNTEAFF. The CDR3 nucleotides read TGTGCCAGCAGTTTCGGACAGGGGGTTATGAACACTGAAGCTTTCTTT.

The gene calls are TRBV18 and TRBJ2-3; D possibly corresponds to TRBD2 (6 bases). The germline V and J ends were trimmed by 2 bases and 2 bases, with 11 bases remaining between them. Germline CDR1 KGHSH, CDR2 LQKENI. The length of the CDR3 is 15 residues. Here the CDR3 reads CASSPAGGNTDTQYF. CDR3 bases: TGTGCCAGCTCACCAGCCGGGGGAAACACAGATACGCAGTATTTT. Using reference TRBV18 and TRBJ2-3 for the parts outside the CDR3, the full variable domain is NAGVMQNPRHLVRRRGQEARLRCSPMKGHSHVYWYRQLPEEGLKFMVYLQKENIIDESGMPKERFSAEFPKEGPSILRIQQVVRGDSAAYFCASSPAGGNTDTQYFGPGTRLTVL.

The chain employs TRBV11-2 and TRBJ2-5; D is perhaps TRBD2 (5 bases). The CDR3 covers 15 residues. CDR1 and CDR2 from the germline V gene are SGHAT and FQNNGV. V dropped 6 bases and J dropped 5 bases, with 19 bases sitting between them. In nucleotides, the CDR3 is TGTGCCAGCAGGGTGGGAGCTGCGGTGCGGGAGACCCAGTACTTC. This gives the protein CASRVGAAVRETQYF.

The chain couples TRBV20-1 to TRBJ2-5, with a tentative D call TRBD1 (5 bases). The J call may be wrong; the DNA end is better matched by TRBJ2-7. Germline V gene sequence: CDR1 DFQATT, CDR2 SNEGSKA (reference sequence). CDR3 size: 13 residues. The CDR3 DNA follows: TGCAGTGCTAGAGGGGGCAGGAGCAACGAGCAGTACTTC. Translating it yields CSARGGRSNEQYF.